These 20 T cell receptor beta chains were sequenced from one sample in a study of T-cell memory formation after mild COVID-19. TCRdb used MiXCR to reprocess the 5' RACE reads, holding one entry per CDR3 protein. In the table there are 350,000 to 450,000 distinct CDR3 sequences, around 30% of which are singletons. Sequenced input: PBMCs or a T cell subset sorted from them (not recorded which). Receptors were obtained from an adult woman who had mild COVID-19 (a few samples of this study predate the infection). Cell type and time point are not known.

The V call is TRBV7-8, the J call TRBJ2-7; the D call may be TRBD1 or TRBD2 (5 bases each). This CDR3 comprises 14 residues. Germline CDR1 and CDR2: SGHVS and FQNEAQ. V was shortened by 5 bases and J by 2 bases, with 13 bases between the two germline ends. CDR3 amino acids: CASSDGDGAYEQYF. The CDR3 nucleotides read TGTGCCAGCAGCGACGGGGACGGGGCCTACGAGCAGTACTTC.

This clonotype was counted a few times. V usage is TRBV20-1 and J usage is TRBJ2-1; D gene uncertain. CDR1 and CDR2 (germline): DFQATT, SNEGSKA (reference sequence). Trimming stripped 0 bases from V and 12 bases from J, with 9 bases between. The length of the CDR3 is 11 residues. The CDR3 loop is CSAREEMRQFF. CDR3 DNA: TGCAGTGCTAGAGAAGAGATGCGGCAGTTCTTC.

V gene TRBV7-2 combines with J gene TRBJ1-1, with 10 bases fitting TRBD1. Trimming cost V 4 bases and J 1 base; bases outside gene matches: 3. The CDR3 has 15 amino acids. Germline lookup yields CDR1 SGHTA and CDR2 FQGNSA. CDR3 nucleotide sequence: TGTGCCAGCAGCTCGGGACAGGGGTCGAACACTGAAGCTTTCTTT. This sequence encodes CASSSGQGSNTEAFF.

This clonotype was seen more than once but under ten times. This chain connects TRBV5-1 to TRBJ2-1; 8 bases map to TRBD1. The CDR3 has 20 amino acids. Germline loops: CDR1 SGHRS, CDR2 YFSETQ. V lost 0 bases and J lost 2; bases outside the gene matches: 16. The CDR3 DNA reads TGCGCCAGCAGCTTGGTGGGGGACAGGCCAAATAGTGATACCTACAATGAGCAGTTCTTC. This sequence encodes CASSLVGDRPNSDTYNEQFF.

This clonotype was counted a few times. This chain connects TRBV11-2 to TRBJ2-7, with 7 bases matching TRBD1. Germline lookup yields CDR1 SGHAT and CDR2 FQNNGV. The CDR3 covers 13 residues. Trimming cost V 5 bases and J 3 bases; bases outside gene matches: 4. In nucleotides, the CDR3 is TGTGCCAGCAGCCGGGGACAGAACTACGAGCAGTACTTC. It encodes CASSRGQNYEQYF.

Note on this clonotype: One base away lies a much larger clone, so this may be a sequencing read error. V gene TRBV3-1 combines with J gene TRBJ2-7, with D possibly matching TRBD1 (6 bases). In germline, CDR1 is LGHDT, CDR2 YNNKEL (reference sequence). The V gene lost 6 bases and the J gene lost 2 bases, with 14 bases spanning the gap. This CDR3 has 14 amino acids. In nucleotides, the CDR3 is TGTGCCAGCAGTCGGCACAGGGTTCCCTACGAGCAGTACTTC. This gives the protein CASSRHRVPYEQYF.

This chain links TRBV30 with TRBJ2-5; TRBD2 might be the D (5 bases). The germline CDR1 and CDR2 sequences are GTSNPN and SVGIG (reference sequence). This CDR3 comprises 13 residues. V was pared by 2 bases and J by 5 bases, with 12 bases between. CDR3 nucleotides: TGTGCCTGGAGTCCGAATCGAGGGGAGACCCAGTACTTC. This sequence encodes CAWSPNRGETQYF.

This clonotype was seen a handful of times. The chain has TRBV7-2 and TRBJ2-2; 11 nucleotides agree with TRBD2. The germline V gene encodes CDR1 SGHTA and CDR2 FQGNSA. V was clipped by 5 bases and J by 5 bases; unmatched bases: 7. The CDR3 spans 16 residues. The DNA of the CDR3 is TGTGCCAGCAGCACCCGACTAGCGGGATTGACCGGGGAGCTGTTTTTT. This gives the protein CASSTRLAGLTGELFF.

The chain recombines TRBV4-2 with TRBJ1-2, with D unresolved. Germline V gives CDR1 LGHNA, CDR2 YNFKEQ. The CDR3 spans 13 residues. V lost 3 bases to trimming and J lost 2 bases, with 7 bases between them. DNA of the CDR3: TGTGCCAGCAGCCAGGGAACCAACTATGGCTACACCTTC. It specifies CASSQGTNYGYTF.

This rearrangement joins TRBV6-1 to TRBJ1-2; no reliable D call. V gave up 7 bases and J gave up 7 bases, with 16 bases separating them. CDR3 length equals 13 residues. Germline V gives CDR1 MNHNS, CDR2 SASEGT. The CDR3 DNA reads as TGTGCCAGCACGGCTCCGGAACGACCTGGCTACACCTTC. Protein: CASTAPERPGYTF.

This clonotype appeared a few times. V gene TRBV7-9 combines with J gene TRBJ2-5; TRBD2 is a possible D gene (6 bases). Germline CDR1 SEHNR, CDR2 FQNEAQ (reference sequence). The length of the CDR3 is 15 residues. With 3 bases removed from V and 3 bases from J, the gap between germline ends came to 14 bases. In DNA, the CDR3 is TGTGCCAGCAGCTTTTTAGCGGACGGAGAAGAGACCCAGTACTTC. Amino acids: CASSFLADGEETQYF.

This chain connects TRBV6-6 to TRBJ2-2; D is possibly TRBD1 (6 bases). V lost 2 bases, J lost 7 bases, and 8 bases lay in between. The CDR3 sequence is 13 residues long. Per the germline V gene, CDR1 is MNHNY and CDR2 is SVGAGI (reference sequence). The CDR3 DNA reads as TGTGCCAGCAGTTACGGACAGTTCGGGGAGCTGTTTTTT. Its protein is CASSYGQFGELFF.

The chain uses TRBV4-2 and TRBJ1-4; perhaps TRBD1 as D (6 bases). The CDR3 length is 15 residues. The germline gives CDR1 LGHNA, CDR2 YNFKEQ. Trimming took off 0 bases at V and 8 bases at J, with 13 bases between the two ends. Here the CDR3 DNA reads TGTGCCAGCAGCCAAGACCGAGTCGGGGGCGAAAAACTGTTTTTT. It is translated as CASSQDRVGGEKLFF.

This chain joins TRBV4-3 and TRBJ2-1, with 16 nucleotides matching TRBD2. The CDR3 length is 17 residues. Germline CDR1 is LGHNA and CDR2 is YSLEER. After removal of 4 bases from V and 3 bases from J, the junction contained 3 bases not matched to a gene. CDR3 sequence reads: CASSLGLAGGNYNEQFF. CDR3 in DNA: TGCGCCAGCAGCCTGGGACTAGCGGGAGGGAACTACAATGAGCAGTTCTTC.

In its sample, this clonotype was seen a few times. The CDR3 sequence: CASSYSTGQIQETQYF. For the CDR3, the DNA is TGTGCCAGCAGTTACTCCACTGGACAGATTCAAGAGACCCAGTACTTC. This chain uses TRBV6-6 with TRBJ2-5; a possible D gene is TRBD1 (6 bases). This CDR3 has 16 amino acids. CDR1 is MNHNY and CDR2 is SVGAGI in the germline V gene (reference sequence). Deletions cut 0 bases from V and 2 bases from J, with 13 bases between.

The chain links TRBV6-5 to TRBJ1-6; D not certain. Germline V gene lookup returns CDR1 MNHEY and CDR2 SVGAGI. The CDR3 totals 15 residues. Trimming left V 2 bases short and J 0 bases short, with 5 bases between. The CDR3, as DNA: TGTGCCAGCAGTTACGAGAGCTCCTATAATTCACCCCTCCACTTT. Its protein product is CASSYESSYNSPLHF.

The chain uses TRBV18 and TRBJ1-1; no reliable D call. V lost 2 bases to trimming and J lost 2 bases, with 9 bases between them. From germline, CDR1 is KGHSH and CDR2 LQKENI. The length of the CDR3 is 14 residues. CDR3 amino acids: CASSPGRSNTEAFF. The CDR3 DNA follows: TGTGCCAGCTCACCAGGAAGGTCTAACACTGAAGCTTTCTTT.

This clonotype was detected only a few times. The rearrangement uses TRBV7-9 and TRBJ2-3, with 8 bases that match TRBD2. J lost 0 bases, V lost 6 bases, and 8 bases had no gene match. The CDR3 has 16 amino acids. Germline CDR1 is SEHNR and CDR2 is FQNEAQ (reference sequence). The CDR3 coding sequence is TGTGCCAGCAGGCTTTTAGCGGGGCTAAGCACAGATACGCAGTATTTT. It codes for CASRLLAGLSTDTQYF. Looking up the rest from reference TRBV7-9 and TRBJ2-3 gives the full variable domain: DTGVSQNPRHKITKRGQNVTFRCDPISEHNRLYWYRQTLGQGPEFLTYFQNEAQLEKSRLLSDRFSAERPKGSFSTLEIQRTEQGDSAMYLCASRLLAGLSTDTQYFGPGTRLTVL.

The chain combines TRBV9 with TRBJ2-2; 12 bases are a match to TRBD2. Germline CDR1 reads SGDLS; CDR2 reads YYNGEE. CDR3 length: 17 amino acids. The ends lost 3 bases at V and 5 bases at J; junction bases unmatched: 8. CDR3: CASSGLAGEVKTGELFF. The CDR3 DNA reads TGTGCCAGCAGCGGACTAGCGGGAGAGGTGAAGACCGGGGAGCTGTTTTTT. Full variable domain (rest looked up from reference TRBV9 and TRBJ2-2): DSGVTQTPKHLITATGQRVTLRCSPRSGDLSVYWYQQSLDQGLQFLIQYYNGEERAKGNILERFSAQQFPDLHSELNLSSLELGDSALYFCASSGLAGEVKTGELFFGEGSRLTVL.

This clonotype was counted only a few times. CDR3 residues: CASSAQTGDTGETQYF. In nucleotides, the CDR3 is TGTGCCAGCAGCGCCCAGACAGGAGATACTGGTGAGACCCAGTACTTC. V usage is TRBV9 and J usage is TRBJ2-5; D is possibly TRBD1 (6 bases). Trimming pared 3 bases from V and 5 bases from J, leaving 20 bases between. Germline V CDR1 and CDR2: SGDLS, YYNGEE. The CDR3 is 16 residues long.